One sample yielded the 21 T cell receptor beta chains listed below, sequenced in a study of immune evolution from preneoplasia to lung adenocarcinoma. Produced via immunoSEQ multiplex PCR; TCRdb's table is partial and in-frame only. The profile covers several thousand clones, with roughly 70% appearing a single time and around 7.9% taken by the ten largest. The specimen sequenced was FFPE atypical adenomatous hyperplasia tissue from the lung. Specified subset: atypical adenomatous hyperplasia (AAH), lung preneoplasia. The receptors were gathered from a donor aged 70 or over with lung adenocarcinoma. Some clones in this sample may be carry-over from other donors' samples.

This chain joins TRBV6-1 and TRBJ2-3; TRBD2 matches at 10 bases. Germline loops: CDR1 MNHNS, CDR2 SASEGT. After removal of 5 bases from V and 2 bases from J, the junction contained 4 bases not matched to a gene. CDR3 length equals 15 residues. The CDR3 bases are TGTGCCAGCAGTAGGCTAGCGGGGGACACAGATACGCAGTATTTT. Amino acid sequence: CASSRLAGDTDTQYF.

Points on this clone: Germline and junction disagree at one end, which may indicate a read error. The CDR3 is CASSHSGTDIQYF. CDR3 bases: TGTGCCAGCAGTCACTCCGGGACGGACATTCAGTACTTC. V usage is TRBV6-5 and J usage is TRBJ2-4; D is tentatively TRBD1 or TRBD2 (5 bases each). Per the germline V gene, CDR1 is MNHEY and CDR2 is SVGAGI. The CDR3 contains 13 residues.

The chain is built from TRBV19 and TRBJ2-7; D is uncertain. CDR3 length: 13 amino acids. In germline, CDR1 is LNHDA, CDR2 SQIVND (reference sequence). V gave up 3 bases and J gave up 1 base, with 7 bases separating them. The CDR3 DNA sequence: TGTGCCAGTAGTATCACCGCATCCTACGAGCAGTACTTC. Translation gives CASSITASYEQYF.

The CDR3 loop is CASSFTGTGERKQYF. CDR3 bases: TGTGCCAGCAGCTTTACCGGGACGGGCGAGAGGAAGCAGTACTTC. V gene TRBV7-9 combines with J gene TRBJ2-7; D could derive from TRBD1 or TRBD2 (5 bases each). The CDR3 loop spans 15 amino acids. Germline V gene lookup returns CDR1 SEHNR and CDR2 FQNEAQ (reference sequence). The V end was cut by 3 bases, the J end by 8 bases, with 20 bases between.

This clone was detected only a few times. The chain employs TRBV6-5 and TRBJ2-5; D unresolved. Between the trimmed V and J ends, which lost 2 bases and 8 bases, there was a span of 15 bases. Germline V gene lookup returns CDR1 MNHEY and CDR2 SVGAGI. The CDR3 consists of 14 residues. The CDR3 loop is CASSYALWMGTQYF. The CDR3, as DNA: TGTGCCAGCAGTTACGCTCTCTGGATGGGAACCCAGTACTTC.

V usage is TRBV4-1 and J usage is TRBJ1-5; D perhaps matches TRBD1 (6 bases). This CDR3 comprises 17 residues. With 6 bases removed from V and 5 bases from J, the gap between germline ends came to 23 bases. Germline CDR1 is MGHRA and CDR2 is YSYEKL. This CDR3 reads CASRPVLRRGIHQPQHF. The DNA for the CDR3 is TGCGCCAGCAGACCGGTCCTAAGAAGGGGGATTCATCAGCCCCAGCATTTT.

The chain couples TRBV19 to TRBJ2-1, with 8 bases aligning to TRBD1. This CDR3 comprises 14 residues. CDR1 is LNHDA, CDR2 SQIVND, per germline (reference sequence). V was pared by 8 bases and J by 2 bases, with 5 bases of the junction left unmatched. The CDR3 region is CASFGQGTYNEQFF. In DNA, the CDR3 is TGTGCCAGTTTTGGACAGGGCACCTACAATGAGCAGTTCTTC.

V usage is TRBV6-5 and J usage is TRBJ2-4; D is unresolved. Between the trimmed V and J ends, which lost 4 bases and 5 bases, there was a span of 12 bases. This CDR3 is built from 14 residues. Germline CDR1 and CDR2: MNHEY and SVGAGI. CDR3 bases: TGTGCCAGCAGTTCCGACCTTAGGGAAAACATTCAGTACTTC. This codes for CASSSDLRENIQYF.

The chain employs TRBV6-5 and TRBJ2-5; D possibly corresponds to TRBD1 (6 bases). The V end was cut by 0 bases, the J end by 4 bases, with 9 bases between. This CDR3 contains 14 residues. Per the germline V gene, CDR1 is MNHEY and CDR2 is SVGAGI. The CDR3 DNA is TGTGCCAGCAGTTACTCCCCAGGGGTAGAGACCCAGTACTTC. Translating gives CASSYSPGVETQYF.

V gene TRBV5-1 combines with J gene TRBJ1-1, with TRBD1 matching 8 bases. The CDR3 extends over 18 amino acids. With V trimmed by 0 bases and J by 0 bases, 10 bases remained unmatched. Germline values: CDR1 SGHRS, CDR2 YFSETQ. CDR3 amino acids: CASSLGSGGAGMNTEAFF. DNA for the CDR3: TGCGCCAGCAGCTTGGGCTCAGGGGGCGCAGGCATGAACACTGAAGCTTTCTTT.

J is TRBJ1-5 and V is TRBV5-4; no reliable D call. Germline CDR1 is SGHNT and CDR2 is YYREEE (reference sequence). The length of the CDR3 is 13 residues. The V and J ends lost 4 bases and 4 bases respectively, with 9 bases between them. The CDR3 DNA follows: TGTGCCAGCAGCCCGGGTCAGAATCAGCCCCAGCATTTT. Residues: CASSPGQNQPQHF.

The V call is TRBV6-1, the J call TRBJ1-1, with 9 bases that match TRBD1. This CDR3 has 14 residues. The germline V gene encodes CDR1 MNHNS and CDR2 SASEGT. J lost 4 bases, V lost 6 bases, and 6 bases had no gene match. CDR3 coding DNA: TGTGCCAGCAGAGGGGGGACAGGGCTCACTGAAGCTTTCTTT. It translates to CASRGGTGLTEAFF.

V is TRBV30 and J is TRBJ1-1; no clear D. CDR1 GTSNPN and CDR2 SVGIG come from the germline V gene (reference sequence). This CDR3 is built from 14 residues. V dropped 2 bases and J dropped 1 base, with 11 bases sitting between them. The CDR3 coding sequence is TGTGCCTGGAGTTATGGGGTCCAGAACACTGAAGCTTTCTTT. Its translation is CAWSYGVQNTEAFF.

The chain couples TRBV9 to TRBJ2-7; 7 positions agree with TRBD1. CDR1 and CDR2 from the germline V gene are SGDLS and YYNGEE. V lost 4 bases to trimming and J lost 1 base; unmatched junction nucleotides: 11. The CDR3 covers 16 residues. The CDR3 DNA reads TGTGCCAGCAGCCCAATTGGGACAGTTCTTTCCTACGAGCAGTACTTC. Its translation is CASSPIGTVLSYEQYF.

This clone ranks as medium-sized (0.01 to 0.1%). The chain's CDR3 is CASSYGSGDNEQYF. The CDR3, as DNA: TGTGCCAGCAGTTACGGCTCAGGGGATAACGAGCAGTACTTC. The rearrangement uses TRBV6-6 and TRBJ2-7; D might be TRBD1 (6 bases). Germline values: CDR1 MNHNY, CDR2 SVGAGI (reference sequence). The CDR3 has 14 residues. V was shortened by 2 bases and J by 5 bases, with 13 bases between the two germline ends.

This clone appeared a few times. The V and J genes are TRBV23-1 and TRBJ1-1; unclear D gene. TRBV23-1 is designated an ORF whose function remains uncertain. V lost 5 bases and J 4 bases, leaving 14 bases between the germline ends. The CDR3 runs 14 residues. The CDR3 DNA reads TGCGCCAGCAGTGGCGGGGTCTTTAGCACTGAAGCTTTCTTT. It codes for CASSGGVFSTEAFF.

This chain uses TRBV5-6 with TRBJ2-1; D not resolved. The CDR3 covers 11 residues. The germline V gene has CDR1 SGHDT and CDR2 YYEEEE. V lost 2 bases and J 8 bases, leaving 5 bases between the germline ends. The CDR3 coding sequence is TGTGCCAGCAGCTTAGTGGATGAGCAGTTCTTC. Encoded protein: CASSLVDEQFF.

This chain joins TRBV4-1 and TRBJ2-5; 9 bases are shared with TRBD2. The CDR3 totals 16 residues. The germline V gene encodes CDR1 MGHRA and CDR2 YSYEKL. V shed 4 bases, J shed 5 bases, and the junction held 11 bases outside the gene matches. The CDR3 DNA reads as TGCGCCAGCAGCCCCGGGGAGCGGGGGGTAAAGGAGACCCAGTACTTC. It translates to CASSPGERGVKETQYF.

This rearrangement joins TRBV6-5 to TRBJ1-2; no firm D call. Germline-derived CDR1 and CDR2 are MNHEY and SVGAGI. Trimming left V 5 bases short and J 5 bases short, with 9 bases between. The CDR3 consists of 12 residues. The DNA for the CDR3 is TGTGCCAGCAGTAATTCCAATTATGGCTACACCTTC. Translated, it gives CASSNSNYGYTF.

The rearrangement links TRBV6-5 to TRBJ2-3; perhaps TRBD2 as D (6 bases). Germline V gene data show CDR1 as MNHEY and CDR2 as SVGAGI. Trimming cost V 2 bases and J 0 bases, with 6 bases left between them. The CDR3 is 14 amino acids. The CDR3 DNA sequence: TGTGCCAGCAGTTACGGGGGGAGCACAGATACGCAGTATTTT. Residues: CASSYGGSTDTQYF.

The chain combines TRBV2 with TRBJ2-7; 8 bases match TRBD2. The junction had 5 bases not matched to a gene; V was cut back by 6 bases and J by 7 bases. Germline assignment: CDR1 SNHLY and CDR2 FYNNEI. CDR3 length: 12 residues. Written as DNA, the CDR3 is TGTGCCAGCAGAGGGACTAGGGCTGAGCAGTACTTC. It translates to CASRGTRAEQYF. Full variable domain (remainder filled in from reference TRBV2 and TRBJ2-7): EPEVTQTPSHQVTQMGQEVILRCVPISNHLYFYWYRQILGQKVEFLVSFYNNEISEKSEIFDDQFSVERPDGSNFTLKIRSTKLEDSAMYFCASRGTRAEQYFGPGTRLTVT.